The 11 T cell receptor beta chains listed next were all sequenced from one sample in a study of CD8+CD57+ T cells in acquired aplastic anemia. CDR3 and TCR beta VDJ profiling relied on a genomic DNA template. TCRdb reanalysed the reads using MiXCR and keeps one entry per CDR3 protein. This table has approximately 150,000 distinct CDR3 sequences, about 45% appearing once. For sequencing, patients were chosen who had shown expansion of CD8+CD57+ cells by flow cytometry. The sample consisted of sorted CD4+, CD8+, or CD8+CD57+ T cells (not recorded which) from PBMCs. The receptors originated from a human donor with aplastic anemia.

This clonotype was counted at least ten times. The chain combines TRBV12-3 or TRBV12-4 with TRBJ1-1; 7 positions match TRBD1. The CDR3 runs to 12 residues. V trimming: 6 bases; J trimming: 5 bases; junction bases outside the gene matches: 3. CDR3 nucleotides: TGTGCCAGCAGATTGACAGGGACTGAAGCTTTCTTT. This translates into CASRLTGTEAFF.

This clonotype was observed many times. J is TRBJ2-2 and V is TRBV12-3 or TRBV12-4, with no clear D. V was trimmed by 8 bases and J by 7 bases, leaving 17 bases between them. The CDR3 sequence is 14 residues long. CDR3 sequence reads: CASGERWANGELFF. The CDR3 nucleotides read TGTGCCAGCGGGGAAAGGTGGGCAAACGGGGAGCTGTTTTTT.

This clonotype was seen more than once but under ten times. The chain uses TRBV18 and TRBJ2-3; 12 positions agree with TRBD1. Looked up from germline, CDR1 is KGHSH and CDR2 is LQKENI. V lost 5 bases and J lost 6; bases outside the gene matches: 6. The CDR3 runs to 15 residues. CDR3 in DNA: TGTGCCAGCTCATCTGGGACAGGGGGCGGCGATACGCAGTATTTT. This gives the protein CASSSGTGGGDTQYF.

There are many counts of this clonotype. The chain is built from TRBV5-5 and TRBJ1-1, with a weak D call TRBD1 (6 bases). The CDR3 spans 15 residues. CDR1 and CDR2 (germline): SGHKS, YYEKEE (reference sequence). The V and J ends lost 7 bases and 0 bases respectively, with 16 bases between them. The CDR3 DNA reads as TGTGCCAGCGCCCTTGGGGGCTCATTGAACACTGAAGCTTTCTTT. Translated, it gives CASALGGSLNTEAFF. Variable domain in full (rest from reference TRBV5-5 and TRBJ1-1): DAGVTQSPTHLIKTRGQQVTLRCSPISGHKSVSWYQQVLGQGPQFIFQYYEKEERGRGNFPDRFSARQFPNYSSELNVNALLLGDSALYLCASALGGSLNTEAFFGQGTRLTVV.

At least ten counts were recorded for this clonotype. V usage is TRBV20-1 and J usage is TRBJ2-7, with 9 bases aligning to TRBD1. The CDR3 spans 11 residues. CDR1 is DFQATT, CDR2 SNEGSKA, per germline (reference sequence). V dropped 3 bases and J dropped 7; count of bases not matched to a gene: 1. The CDR3 is CSARGQGEQYF. Here the CDR3 DNA reads TGCAGTGCTAGGGGACAGGGAGAGCAGTACTTC.

The chain links TRBV7-6 to TRBJ2-7; maybe TRBD2 (6 bases). Germline values: CDR1 SGHVS, CDR2 FNYEAQ. V was shortened by 2 bases and J by 3 bases, with 14 bases between the two germline ends. The CDR3 has 15 amino acids. The CDR3 is CASSLSAPGLYEQYF. The CDR3 DNA is TGTGCCAGCAGCTTATCGGCCCCGGGACTCTACGAGCAGTACTTC.

This clonotype turned up a few times. V usage is TRBV2 and J usage is TRBJ2-5, with D possibly TRBD1 on 6 matching bases. The V and J ends lost 7 bases and 5 bases respectively, with 20 bases between them. In germline, CDR1 is SNHLY, CDR2 FYNNEI. The CDR3 is made up of 15 amino acids. The CDR3 DNA reads TGTGCCAGCACCCTAAGGGAGCAGGGGCGGGAGACCCAGTACTTC. Its translation: CASTLREQGRETQYF.

This clonotype occurred a few times. This sequence joins TRBV19 and TRBJ1-5; D might be TRBD1 (6 bases). Germline V CDR1 and CDR2: LNHDA, SQIVND (reference sequence). The CDR3 is made up of 15 amino acids. Trimming took 4 bases from V and 0 from J, leaving 10 bases between them. Here the CDR3 reads CASSTTGYSNQPQHF. The CDR3 DNA is TGTGCCAGTAGTACCACAGGGTATAGCAATCAGCCCCAGCATTTT. Combining the CDR3 with reference TRBV19 and TRBJ1-5 gives the whole variable domain DGGITQSPKYLFRKEGQNVTLSCEQNLNHDAMYWYRQDPGQGLRLIYYSQIVNDFQKGDIAEGYSVSREKKESFPLTVTSAQKNPTAFYLCASSTTGYSNQPQHFGDGTRLSIL.

The chain links TRBV15 to TRBJ1-2, with D possibly TRBD1 on 5 matching bases. CDR1 and CDR2 from the germline V gene are LNHNV and YYDKDF (reference sequence). The CDR3 runs 15 residues. V dropped 0 bases and J dropped 4 bases, with 12 bases sitting between them. In nucleotides, the CDR3 is TGTGCCACCAGCAGAGACCAGGGCCCCCTCTATGGCTACACCTTC. Translation: CATSRDQGPLYGYTF.

This clonotype came up many times. This chain joins TRBV20-1 and TRBJ1-1; 7 bases align to TRBD1. J was trimmed by 3 bases and V by 6 bases; bases with no gene match: 7. This CDR3 is built from 13 residues. From germline, CDR1 is DFQATT and CDR2 SNEGSKA (reference sequence). DNA for the CDR3: TGCAGTGCCCCCCTGGGACAGTACACTGAAGCTTTCTTT. Translated: CSAPLGQYTEAFF.

The chain joins TRBV19 to TRBJ2-1; 8 nucleotides line up with TRBD1. The CDR3 totals 13 residues. The V and J ends lost 4 bases and 7 bases, in that order; junction bases with no gene match: 3. The germline gives CDR1 LNHDA, CDR2 SQIVND (reference sequence). The CDR3 loop is CASSRQGKNEQFF. The CDR3 region has the DNA TGTGCCAGTAGTAGACAGGGGAAGAATGAGCAGTTCTTC.